This T cell receptor beta chain stems from a study of cytomegalovirus exposure and HLA in healthy donors. Study-wide context: The 90 to 150 validation repertoires, a later analysis reported, used the same platform as the approximately 630 first-cohort repertoires. Points from the study as a whole: A few of the chains that were CMV-associated were confirmed in vitro to be specific for CMV antigens. For most TCR sequences rarity was the rule, although some public TCRs occurred in many donors.

Regarding this clone: What it recognizes is unknown.

Using immunoSEQ multiplex PCR, the repertoire was profiled, and TCRdb retains in-frame clones only, with some absent. The sample has some 180,000 clones; about 89% are singletons. Trimming took 2 bases from V and 2 from J, leaving 8 bases between them. The CDR3 contains 14 residues. Germline V gene sequence: CDR1 SGHTA, CDR2 FQGTGA. Input material: PBMCs. This receptor was identified in a man in his thirties or forties in good health and CMV-seropositive. V is TRBV7-3 and J is TRBJ2-3, with no clear D. CDR3 sequence: CASSLGRPTDTQYF. Written as DNA, the CDR3 is TGTGCCAGCAGCTTAGGTCGGCCCACAGATACGCAGTATTTT.